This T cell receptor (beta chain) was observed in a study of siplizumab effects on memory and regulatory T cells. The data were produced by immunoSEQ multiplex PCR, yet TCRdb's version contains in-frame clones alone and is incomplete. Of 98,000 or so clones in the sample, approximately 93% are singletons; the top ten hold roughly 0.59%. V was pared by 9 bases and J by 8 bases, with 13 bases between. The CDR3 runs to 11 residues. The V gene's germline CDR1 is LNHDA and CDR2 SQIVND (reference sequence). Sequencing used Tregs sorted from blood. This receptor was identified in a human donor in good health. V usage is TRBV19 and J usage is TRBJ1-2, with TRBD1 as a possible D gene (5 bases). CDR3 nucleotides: TGTGCCAGCGGGAGAAGGGGAGGCTACACCTTC. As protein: CASGRRGGYTF.